This T cell receptor beta chain was found in a study of radiotherapy plus CTLA-4 blockade in lung cancer. Across the whole study: Disease control was achieved by approximately 32% of patients, and objective responses by 18%. Study findings and constraints: There was expansion of tumor-derived TCR clones in blood after radiotherapy plus ipilimumab.

Profiling relied on immunoSEQ multiplex PCR, and the TCRdb table lists in-frame clones only, not all of them. The sample consists of tens of thousands of clones, roughly 88% of them appearing once. Focal radiation plus CTLA-4 blockade with ipilimumab was administered to patients who had chemo-refractory metastatic non-small-cell lung cancer. This clone was detected only once. Its antigen is not known. Germline-derived CDR1 and CDR2 are SNHLY and FYNNEI. The CDR3 length is 14 residues. With 6 bases clipped from V and 4 bases from J, the junction kept 4 bases outside the gene matches. This sequence originates from a human donor with non-small cell lung cancer whose response to radiotherapy plus ipilimumab could not be evaluated. This chain links TRBV2 with TRBJ1-4, with 8 positions matching TRBD1. This specimen was peripheral blood, taken from a patient treated with radiotherapy plus ipilimumab. The CDR3 reads CASSYRGYNEKLFF. Here the CDR3 DNA reads TGTGCCAGCAGCTACAGGGGGTATAATGAAAAACTGTTTTTT. Filled out from reference TRBV2 and TRBJ1-4, the complete variable domain reads EPEVTQTPSHQVTQMGQEVILRCVPISNHLYFYWYRQILGQKVEFLVSFYNNEISEKSEIFDDQFSVERPDGSNFTLKIRSTKLEDSAMYFCASSYRGYNEKLFFGSGTQLSVL.